These 6 T cell receptor beta chains were sequenced from one sample in a study of shared clonotypes between healthy human individuals. Here immunoSEQ multiplex PCR was the method, and the copy in TCRdb shows in-frame clones only, minus some. In the table there are hundreds of thousands of clones, around 74% of which are singletons. The source material was memory CD4+ T cells sorted from blood. Subset indicated: CD45RA-negative fraction. These receptors came from a woman in her 30s in good health.

This clone turned up a few times. The CDR3 protein is CASGLEGSNQPQHF. CDR3 DNA: TGTGCCAGCGGTCTCGAGGGAAGTAATCAGCCCCAGCATTTT. The gene calls are TRBV6-6 and TRBJ1-5, with D unresolved. CDR3 length: 14 amino acids. V lost 8 bases to trimming and J lost 4 bases, with 15 bases between them. Germline assignment: CDR1 MNHNY and CDR2 SVGAGI (reference sequence).

The rearrangement uses TRBV7-2 and TRBJ1-1; a possible D gene is TRBD1 (6 bases). V gave up 6 bases and J gave up 1 base, with 18 bases separating them. The CDR3 consists of 16 residues. Germline V gene data show CDR1 as SGHTA and CDR2 as FQGNSA. The CDR3 sequence: CASRLKPGQWNTEAFF. In DNA form, the CDR3 reads TGTGCCAGCAGACTGAAACCGGGACAATGGAACACTGAAGCTTTCTTT. The full variable domain, rest sourced from reference TRBV7-2 and TRBJ1-1, is GAGVSQSPSNKVTEKGKDVELRCDPISGHTALYWYRQSLGQGLEFLIYFQGNSAPDKSGLPSDRFSAERTGGSVSTLTIQRTQQEDSAVYLCASRLKPGQWNTEAFFGQGTRLTVV.

The chain uses TRBV2 and TRBJ2-1; no firm D call. V was cut by 0 bases and J by 6 bases, with 6 bases left in between. The CDR3 runs to 13 residues. In germline, CDR1 is SNHLY, CDR2 FYNNEI. CDR3 protein: CASSEAGFNEQFF. CDR3 in DNA: TGTGCCAGCAGTGAAGCAGGGTTCAATGAGCAGTTCTTC.

The chain employs TRBV10-3 and TRBJ1-4; 7 nucleotides align to TRBD1. V trimming: 6 bases; J trimming: 2 bases; junction bases outside the gene matches: 9. CDR3 size: 16 residues. CDR1 is ENHRY, CDR2 SYGVKD, per germline. CDR3 in amino acids: CAIRRSLQGTNEKLFF. The CDR3 DNA reads TGTGCCATCAGACGAAGCCTACAGGGGACTAATGAAAAACTGTTTTTT.

This clone appeared a single time. V and J are TRBV5-1 and TRBJ1-2; D is undetermined. This CDR3 is built from 11 residues. With 7 bases removed from V and 5 bases from J, the gap between germline ends came to 9 bases. CDR1 and CDR2 (germline): SGHRS, YFSETQ. DNA of the CDR3: TGCGCCAGCGGCGAGTTGTATGGCTACACCTTC. This sequence encodes CASGELYGYTF.

The rearrangement joins TRBV2 to TRBJ2-1; D is ambiguous. The CDR3 has 14 residues. Trimming took off 3 bases at V and 2 bases at J, with 8 bases between the two ends. Germline V gene lookup returns CDR1 SNHLY and CDR2 FYNNEI. DNA for the CDR3: TGTGCCAGCAGTGACGGAGAAACCTACAATGAGCAGTTCTTC. Translation gives CASSDGETYNEQFF.